This TCR beta chain was identified in a study of long-term antiretroviral therapy in people with HIV. The authors ran the immunoSEQ assay, v3.0, at survey level. Assay: immunoSEQ multiplex PCR; the TCRdb copy retains only in-frame clones and omits some. The table includes roughly 30,000 clones, 85% detected once. Whole-study findings and limits: HIV repertoires covered narrower CDR3 length ranges than controls did. Repertoire dominance by clones expanded before ART was seen at all time points.

The germline V gene has CDR1 WNHNN and CDR2 SYGVQD (reference sequence). Trimming cost V 0 bases and J 1 base, with 7 bases left between them. This CDR3 contains 14 residues. As for this clone: No antigen is known for it. At the DNA level, this CDR3 is encoded by other sequences in the same sample as well.

The source of this sequence is a man aged 40-55 years with HIV. V is TRBV10-1 and J is TRBJ2-7; D ambiguous. The source material was unsorted PBMCs, sampled approximately 4.8 years after starting antiretroviral therapy. In nucleotides, the CDR3 is TGCGCCAGCAGTGAGTCGTTGGGATCCTACGAGCAGTACTTC. It codes for CASSESLGSYEQYF.